The 20 T cell receptor beta chains listed next were all sequenced from one sample in a study of blood T cell repertoires in COVID-19. Generated by immunoSEQ multiplex PCR, the TCRdb table keeps only in-frame clones and is missing some. This table has about 210,000 clones, over 80% appearing once. Sequences were obtained from PBMCs or T cells enriched from blood (not recorded which). These receptors all come from a young man with acute COVID-19.

This clone occurred a few times. The J gene is TRBJ2-2, the V gene TRBV11-2; D might be TRBD2 (5 bases). Germline loops: CDR1 SGHAT, CDR2 FQNNGV. The CDR3 sequence is 15 residues long. V shed 1 base and J shed 3 bases, with 9 bases lying between them. The chain's CDR3 is CASSLVVSDTGELFF. CDR3 sequence (DNA): TGTGCCAGCAGCTTAGTAGTTAGCGACACCGGGGAGCTGTTTTTT.

The chain recombines TRBV7-9 with TRBJ2-1, with D maybe TRBD2 (5 bases). The V gene's germline CDR1 is SEHNR and CDR2 FQNEAQ (reference sequence). V was trimmed by 5 bases and J by 11 bases, leaving 10 bases between them. The CDR3 contains 11 residues. CDR3: CASSLPGKQFF. CDR3 bases: TGTGCCAGCAGCCTTCCGGGAAAGCAGTTCTTC.

This clone was recorded only once. Other DNA sequences in the sample encode the same CDR3. The chain couples TRBV9 to TRBJ2-3, with D possibly TRBD2 on 7 matching bases. The germline CDR1 and CDR2 sequences are SGDLS and YYNGEE. V was clipped by 0 bases and J by 0 bases, with 8 bases between them. This CDR3 is 15 amino acids long. CDR3: CASSVAGGSTDTQYF. DNA for the CDR3: TGTGCCAGCAGCGTAGCGGGGGGCAGCACAGATACGCAGTATTTT.

The V call is TRBV4-1, the J call TRBJ2-7; D possibly corresponds to TRBD1 (6 bases). Deletions cut 1 base from V and 3 bases from J, with 13 bases between. Germline CDR1 and CDR2: MGHRA and YSYEKL. The CDR3 length is 15 residues. CDR3: CASSQVGQGHYEQYF. DNA for the CDR3: TGCGCCAGCAGCCAAGTAGGGCAGGGGCACTACGAGCAGTACTTC.

The chain couples TRBV29-1 to TRBJ2-7, with TRBD2 matching 12 bases. The CDR3 totals 13 residues. The V and J ends lost 7 bases and 3 bases, in that order; junction bases with no gene match: 4. Germline V gene lookup returns CDR1 SQVTM and CDR2 ANQGSEA. CDR3 protein: CSATSGGLYEQYF. CDR3 DNA sequence: TGCAGCGCGACTAGCGGGGGCCTCTACGAGCAGTACTTC.

The V and J genes are TRBV19 and TRBJ2-1; 7 bases match TRBD1. Germline trimming cut 1 base from V and 3 bases from J; bases unmatched to any gene: 6. CDR3 length: 16 amino acids. Germline CDR1 is LNHDA and CDR2 is SQIVND (reference sequence). For the CDR3, the DNA is TGTGCCAGTAGTATAGTGTCAGGGGGATACTACAATGAGCAGTTCTTC. This sequence encodes CASSIVSGGYYNEQFF.

This rearrangement joins TRBV7-9 to TRBJ1-1; TRBD1 might be the D (6 bases). Germline lookup yields CDR1 SEHNR and CDR2 FQNEAQ (reference sequence). The CDR3 sequence is 14 residues long. V lost 7 bases to trimming and J lost 8 bases, with 20 bases between them. CDR3 coding DNA: TGTGCCAGCAATCCGGGGGGGCGCGCCACGGAAGCTTTCTTT. Amino acids: CASNPGGRATEAFF.

This chain connects TRBV4-3 to TRBJ1-5; the D is unclear. Trimming stripped 3 bases from V and 6 bases from J, with 9 bases between. This CDR3 spans 13 amino acids. Germline assignment: CDR1 LGHNA and CDR2 YSLEER. The CDR3 protein is CASSQGESQPQHF. Here the CDR3 DNA reads TGCGCCAGCAGCCAGGGAGAAAGTCAGCCCCAGCATTTT.

This clone has only one observation. The rearrangement links TRBV25-1 to TRBJ2-1, with 7 nucleotides matching TRBD2. The CDR3 consists of 15 residues. V shed 7 bases, J shed 7 bases, and the junction held 13 bases outside the gene matches. Germline V gives CDR1 MGHDK, CDR2 SYGVNS. For the CDR3, the DNA is TGTGCCAGCACCCAGGGTCTAGCGGCATCTAATGAGCAGTTCTTC. This sequence encodes CASTQGLAASNEQFF.

V and J are TRBV10-3 and TRBJ1-6; maybe TRBD1 (5 bases). In germline, CDR1 is ENHRY, CDR2 SYGVKD. Trimming took off 3 bases at V and 11 bases at J, with 17 bases between the two ends. This CDR3 is built from 15 residues. CDR3 sequence reads: CAISDPTAIGTPLHF. CDR3 nucleotide sequence: TGTGCCATCAGTGACCCGACAGCCATCGGTACACCCCTCCACTTT.

This clone appeared a few times. The chain joins TRBV6-5 to TRBJ1-5; the D gene is possibly TRBD1 (5 bases). Germline CDR1 and CDR2: MNHEY and SVGAGI. There are 12 residues in the CDR3. V lost 6 bases, J lost 9 bases, and 12 bases lay in between. The CDR3 here is CASRPTQGPQHF. The CDR3 DNA reads TGTGCCAGCAGACCCACCCAGGGGCCCCAGCATTTT.

This chain joins TRBV30 and TRBJ2-3; D is ambiguous. Between the trimmed V and J ends, which lost 2 bases and 5 bases, there was a span of 11 bases. The CDR3 sequence is 13 residues long. Germline V gene lookup returns CDR1 GTSNPN and CDR2 SVGIG (reference sequence). CDR3 in amino acids: CAWSYGPGDTQYF. The CDR3 nucleotides read TGTGCCTGGAGTTACGGCCCGGGAGATACGCAGTATTTT.

Only one count was recorded for this clone. V gene TRBV29-1 combines with J gene TRBJ2-1; TRBD2 is a possible D gene (6 bases). The germline gives CDR1 SQVTM, CDR2 ANQGSEA. This CDR3 region has 11 residues. The V and J ends lost 3 bases and 9 bases respectively, with 9 bases between them. The CDR3 DNA is TGCAGCGTTGAGGCGGGACTTGAGCAGTTCTTC. It is translated as CSVEAGLEQFF.

The V and J genes are TRBV12-5 and TRBJ2-1; D not certain. Germline V gene sequence: CDR1 LGHNT, CDR2 FRNRAP. Deletions cut 1 base from V and 6 bases from J, with 10 bases between. The CDR3 totals 14 residues. This CDR3 is CASGLGIRINEQFF. CDR3 in DNA: TGTGCTAGTGGTTTGGGAATTAGAATCAATGAGCAGTTCTTC. Drawing the rest from reference TRBV12-5 and TRBJ2-1, the complete variable domain is DARVTQTPRHKVTEMGQEVTMRCQPILGHNTVFWYRQTMMQGLELLAYFRNRAPLDDSGMPKDRFSAEMPDATLATLKIQPSEPRDSAVYFCASGLGIRINEQFFGPGTRLTVL.

The chain is built from TRBV12-3 or TRBV12-4 and TRBJ1-4; D gene uncertain. V was pared by 6 bases and J by 12 bases, with 11 bases between. This CDR3 has 11 amino acids. CDR3 DNA sequence: TGTGCCAGCAGCAAAGACGGGGAACTGTTTTTT. It translates to CASSKDGELFF.

With respect to this clone: This specimen includes other DNA sequences encoding the same CDR3. The rearrangement uses TRBV19 and TRBJ2-1, with 11 bases aligning to TRBD2. This CDR3 has 15 residues. Germline CDR1 reads LNHDA; CDR2 reads SQIVND (reference sequence). V lost 6 bases, J lost 4 bases, and 5 bases stayed unmatched. Here the CDR3 reads CASSPGTSGYNEQFF. The CDR3 nucleotides read TGTGCCAGTAGCCCTGGGACTAGCGGTTACAATGAGCAGTTCTTC.

The chain has TRBV15 and TRBJ2-1; 8 bases line up with TRBD1. Trimming removed 5 bases from V and 1 base from J; junction bases left unmatched: 4. Germline V CDR1 and CDR2: LNHNV, YYDKDF (reference sequence). This CDR3 contains 15 residues. This CDR3 is CATSPDRGSYNEQFF. In DNA, the CDR3 is TGTGCCACCAGCCCAGACAGGGGTTCCTACAATGAGCAGTTCTTC.

This clone was recorded once. This chain uses TRBV4-1 with TRBJ2-1, with TRBD1 as a possible D gene (6 bases). The CDR3 covers 12 residues. CDR1 is MGHRA and CDR2 is YSYEKL in the germline V gene. The ends were cut back, 3 bases at V and 9 bases at J, with 9 bases in the middle. CDR3 amino acids: CASSQGALEQFF. CDR3 bases: TGCGCCAGCAGCCAGGGGGCCCTTGAGCAGTTCTTC.

The chain links TRBV27 to TRBJ1-5; TRBD1 aligns across 8 bases. Germline CDR1 reads MNHEY; CDR2 reads SMNVEV (reference sequence). The CDR3 loop spans 14 amino acids. V was pared by 5 bases and J by 6 bases, with 6 bases of the junction left unmatched. The CDR3 reads CASSLWTGSQPQHF. In DNA form, the CDR3 reads TGTGCCAGCAGTCTCTGGACAGGGAGTCAGCCCCAGCATTTT.

This clone was detected ten times or more. This chain uses TRBV4-2 with TRBJ2-1, with 9 bases that match TRBD2. The V gene end was trimmed by 1 base and the J gene end by 6 bases; junction bases not matched to a gene: 10. The CDR3 covers 17 residues. Germline CDR1 and CDR2: LGHNA and YNFKEQ. As DNA, the CDR3 is TGTGCCAGCAGCCAAGTGGGGCGGGAGGGCCCCGTCAATGAGCAGTTCTTC. Its protein is CASSQVGREGPVNEQFF.